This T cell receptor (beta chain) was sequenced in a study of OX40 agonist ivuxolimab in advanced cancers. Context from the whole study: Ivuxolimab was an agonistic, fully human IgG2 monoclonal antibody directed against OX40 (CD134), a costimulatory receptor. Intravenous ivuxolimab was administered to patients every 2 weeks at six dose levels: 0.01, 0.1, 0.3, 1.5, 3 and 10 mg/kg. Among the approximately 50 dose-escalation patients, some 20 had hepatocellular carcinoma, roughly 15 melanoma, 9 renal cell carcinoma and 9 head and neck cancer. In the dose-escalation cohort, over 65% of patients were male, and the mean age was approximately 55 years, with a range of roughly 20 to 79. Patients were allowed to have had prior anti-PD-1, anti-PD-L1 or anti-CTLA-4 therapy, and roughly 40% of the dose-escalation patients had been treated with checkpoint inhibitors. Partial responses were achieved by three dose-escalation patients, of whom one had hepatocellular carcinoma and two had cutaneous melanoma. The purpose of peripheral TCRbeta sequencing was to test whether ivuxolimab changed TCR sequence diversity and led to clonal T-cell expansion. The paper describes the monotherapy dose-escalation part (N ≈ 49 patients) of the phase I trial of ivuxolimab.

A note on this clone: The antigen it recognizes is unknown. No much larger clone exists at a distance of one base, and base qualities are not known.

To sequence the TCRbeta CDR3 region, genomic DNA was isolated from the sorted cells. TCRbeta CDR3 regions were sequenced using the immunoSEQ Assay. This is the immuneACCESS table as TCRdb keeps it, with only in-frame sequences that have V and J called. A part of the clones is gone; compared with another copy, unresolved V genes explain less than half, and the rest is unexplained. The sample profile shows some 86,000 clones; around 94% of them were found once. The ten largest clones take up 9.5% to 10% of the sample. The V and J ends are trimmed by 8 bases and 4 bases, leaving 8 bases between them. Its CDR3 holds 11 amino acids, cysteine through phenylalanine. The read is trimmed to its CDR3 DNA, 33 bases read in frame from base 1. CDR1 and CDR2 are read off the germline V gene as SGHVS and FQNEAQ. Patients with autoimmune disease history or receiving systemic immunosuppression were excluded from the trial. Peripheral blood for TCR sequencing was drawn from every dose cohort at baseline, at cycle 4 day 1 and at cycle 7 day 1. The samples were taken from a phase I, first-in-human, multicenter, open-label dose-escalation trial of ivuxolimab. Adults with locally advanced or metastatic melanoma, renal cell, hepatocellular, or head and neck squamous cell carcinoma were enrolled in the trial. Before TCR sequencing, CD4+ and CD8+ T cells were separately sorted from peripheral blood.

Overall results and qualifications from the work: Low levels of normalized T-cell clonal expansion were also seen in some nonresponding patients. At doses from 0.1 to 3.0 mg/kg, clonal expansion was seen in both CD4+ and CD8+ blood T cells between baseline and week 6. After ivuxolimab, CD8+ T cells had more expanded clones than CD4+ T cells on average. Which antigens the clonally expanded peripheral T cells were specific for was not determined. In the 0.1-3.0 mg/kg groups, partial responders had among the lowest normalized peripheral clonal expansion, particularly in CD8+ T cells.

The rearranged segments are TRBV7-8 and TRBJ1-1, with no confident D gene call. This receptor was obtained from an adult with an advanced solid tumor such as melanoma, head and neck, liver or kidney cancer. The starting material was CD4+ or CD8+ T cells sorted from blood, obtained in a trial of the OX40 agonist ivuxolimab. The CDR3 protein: CASGEGTEAFF. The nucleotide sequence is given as TGTGCCAGCGGGGAGGGCACTGAAGCTTTCTTT.